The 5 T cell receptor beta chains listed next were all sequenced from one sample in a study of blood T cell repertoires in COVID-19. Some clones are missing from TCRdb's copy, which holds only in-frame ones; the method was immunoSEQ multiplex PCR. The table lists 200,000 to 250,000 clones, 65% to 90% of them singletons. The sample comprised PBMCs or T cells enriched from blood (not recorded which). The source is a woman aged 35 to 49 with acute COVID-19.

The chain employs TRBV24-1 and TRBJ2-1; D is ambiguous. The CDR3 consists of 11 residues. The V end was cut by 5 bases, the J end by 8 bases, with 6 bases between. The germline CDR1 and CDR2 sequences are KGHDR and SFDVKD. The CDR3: CATSGAYEQFF. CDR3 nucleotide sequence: TGTGCCACCAGTGGGGCATATGAGCAGTTCTTC.

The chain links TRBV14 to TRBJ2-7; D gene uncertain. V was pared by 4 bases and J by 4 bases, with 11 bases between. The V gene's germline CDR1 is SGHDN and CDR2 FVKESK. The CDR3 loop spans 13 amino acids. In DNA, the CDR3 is TGTGCCAGCAGCCGTGGCCGGAGATACGAGCAGTACTTC. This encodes CASSRGRRYEQYF.

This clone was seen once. This CDR3 is CASSPATLGSSTDTQYF. CDR3 coding DNA: TGTGCCAGCTCACCGGCCACGCTAGGATCTAGCACAGATACGCAGTATTTT. This chain uses TRBV18 with TRBJ2-3; D unresolved. V shed 3 bases and J shed 0 bases, with 16 bases lying between them. CDR3 length equals 17 residues. Germline CDR1 and CDR2: KGHSH and LQKENI. The whole variable domain, filled in from reference TRBV18 and TRBJ2-3, reads NAGVMQNPRHLVRRRGQEARLRCSPMKGHSHVYWYRQLPEEGLKFMVYLQKENIIDESGMPKERFSAEFPKEGPSILRIQQVVRGDSAAYFCASSPATLGSSTDTQYFGPGTRLTVL.

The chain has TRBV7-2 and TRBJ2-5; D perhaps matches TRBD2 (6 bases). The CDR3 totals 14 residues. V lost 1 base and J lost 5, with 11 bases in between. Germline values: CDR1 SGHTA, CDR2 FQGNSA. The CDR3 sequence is CASSLESGRETQYF. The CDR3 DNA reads TGTGCCAGCAGCTTAGAGTCGGGGAGGGAGACCCAGTACTTC.

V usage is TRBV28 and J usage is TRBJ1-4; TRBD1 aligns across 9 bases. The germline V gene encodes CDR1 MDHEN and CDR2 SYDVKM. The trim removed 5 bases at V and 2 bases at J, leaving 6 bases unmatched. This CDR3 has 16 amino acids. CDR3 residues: CASSTAGTGTNEKLFF. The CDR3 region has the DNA TGTGCCAGCAGTACCGCCGGGACAGGGACTAATGAAAAACTGTTTTTT.